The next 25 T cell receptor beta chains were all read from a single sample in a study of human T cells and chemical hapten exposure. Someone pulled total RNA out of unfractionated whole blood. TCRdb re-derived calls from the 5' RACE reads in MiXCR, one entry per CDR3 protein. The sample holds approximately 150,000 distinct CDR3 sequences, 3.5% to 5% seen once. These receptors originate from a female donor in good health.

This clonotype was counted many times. Written as DNA, the CDR3 is TGTGCCAGCAGCTTAGCTAGCGGGGGGGCCTACAATGAGCAGTTCTTC. It is translated as CASSLASGGAYNEQFF. This rearrangement joins TRBV7-9 to TRBJ2-1; 11 nucleotides agree with TRBD2. The length of the CDR3 is 16 residues. V was clipped by 0 bases and J by 2 bases; unmatched bases: 0. Germline lookup yields CDR1 SEHNR and CDR2 FQNEAQ (reference sequence).

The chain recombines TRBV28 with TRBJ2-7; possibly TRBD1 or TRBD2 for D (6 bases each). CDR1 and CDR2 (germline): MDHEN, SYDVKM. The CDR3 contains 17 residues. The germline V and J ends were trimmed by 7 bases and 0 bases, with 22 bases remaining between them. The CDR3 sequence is CASKSEPGAPLSYEQYF. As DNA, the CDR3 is TGTGCCAGCAAGTCCGAGCCGGGGGCACCCCTCTCCTACGAGCAGTACTTC. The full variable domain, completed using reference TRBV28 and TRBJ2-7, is DVKVTQSSRYLVKRTGEKVFLECVQDMDHENMFWYRQDPGLGLRLIYFSYDVKMKEKGDIPEGYSVSREKKERFSLILESASTNQTSMYLCASKSEPGAPLSYEQYFGPGTRLTVT.

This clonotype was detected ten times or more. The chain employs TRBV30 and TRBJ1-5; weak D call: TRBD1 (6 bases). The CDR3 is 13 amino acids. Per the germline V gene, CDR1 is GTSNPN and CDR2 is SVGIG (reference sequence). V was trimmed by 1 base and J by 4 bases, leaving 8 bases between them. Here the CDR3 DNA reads TGTGCCTGGAGTGGACAGGCTAATCAGCCCCAGCATTTT. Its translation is CAWSGQANQPQHF. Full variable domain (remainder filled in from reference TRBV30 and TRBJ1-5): SQTIHQWPATLVQPVGSPLSLECTVEGTSNPNLYWYRQAAGRGLQLLFYSVGIGQISSEVPQNLSASRPQDRQFILSSKKLLLSDSGFYLCAWSGQANQPQHFGDGTRLSIL.

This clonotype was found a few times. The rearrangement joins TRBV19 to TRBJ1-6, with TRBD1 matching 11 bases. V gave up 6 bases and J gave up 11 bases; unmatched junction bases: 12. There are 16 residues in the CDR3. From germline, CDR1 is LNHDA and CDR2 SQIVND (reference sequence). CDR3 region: CASSRETGTGGAPLHF. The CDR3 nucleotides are TGTGCCAGTAGCAGAGAAACCGGGACAGGGGGTGCACCCCTCCACTTT.

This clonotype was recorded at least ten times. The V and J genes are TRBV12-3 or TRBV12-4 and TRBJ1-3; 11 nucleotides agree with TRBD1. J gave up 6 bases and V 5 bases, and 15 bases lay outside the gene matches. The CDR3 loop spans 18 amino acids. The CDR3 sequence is CASSNRDRGYAEANTIYF. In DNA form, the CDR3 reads TGTGCCAGCAGTAACCGGGACAGGGGGTACGCGGAAGCAAACACCATATATTTT.

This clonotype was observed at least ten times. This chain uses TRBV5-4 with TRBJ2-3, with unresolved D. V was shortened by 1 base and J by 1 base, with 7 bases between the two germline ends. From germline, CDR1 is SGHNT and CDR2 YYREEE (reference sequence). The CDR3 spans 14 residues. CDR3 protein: CASSLIRRTDTQYF. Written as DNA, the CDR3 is TGTGCCAGCAGCTTGATCCGCCGCACAGATACGCAGTATTTT.

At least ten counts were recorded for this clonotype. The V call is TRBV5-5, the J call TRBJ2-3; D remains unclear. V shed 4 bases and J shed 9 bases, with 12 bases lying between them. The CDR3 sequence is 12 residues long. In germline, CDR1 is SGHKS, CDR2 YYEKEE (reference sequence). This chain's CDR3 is CASSPDLVTQYF. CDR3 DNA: TGTGCCAGCAGCCCTGACCTAGTCACGCAGTATTTT.

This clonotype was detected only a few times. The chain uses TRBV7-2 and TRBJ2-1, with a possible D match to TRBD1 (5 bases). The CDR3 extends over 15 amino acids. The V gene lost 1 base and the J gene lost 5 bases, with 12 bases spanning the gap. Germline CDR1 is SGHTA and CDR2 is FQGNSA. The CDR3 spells CASSLGAGRHNEQFF. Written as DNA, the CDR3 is TGTGCCAGCAGCTTAGGGGCAGGGCGGCACAATGAGCAGTTCTTC.

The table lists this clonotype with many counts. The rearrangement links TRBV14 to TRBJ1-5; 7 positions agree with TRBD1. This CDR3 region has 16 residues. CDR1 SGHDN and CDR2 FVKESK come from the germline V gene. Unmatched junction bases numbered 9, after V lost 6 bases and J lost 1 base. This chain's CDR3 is CASRQHLGQSNQPQHF. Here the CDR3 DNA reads TGTGCCAGCAGACAGCACCTGGGACAGAGCAATCAGCCCCAGCATTTT.

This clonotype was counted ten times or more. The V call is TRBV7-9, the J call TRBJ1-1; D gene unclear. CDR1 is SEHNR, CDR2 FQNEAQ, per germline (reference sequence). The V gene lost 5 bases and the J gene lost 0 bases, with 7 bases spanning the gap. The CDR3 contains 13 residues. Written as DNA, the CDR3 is TGTGCCAGCAGCCCCAGCATGAACACTGAAGCTTTCTTT. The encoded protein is CASSPSMNTEAFF. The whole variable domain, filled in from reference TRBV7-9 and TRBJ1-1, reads DTGVSQNPRHKITKRGQNVTFRCDPISEHNRLYWYRQTLGQGPEFLTYFQNEAQLEKSRLLSDRFSAERPKGSFSTLEIQRTEQGDSAMYLCASSPSMNTEAFFGQGTRLTVV.

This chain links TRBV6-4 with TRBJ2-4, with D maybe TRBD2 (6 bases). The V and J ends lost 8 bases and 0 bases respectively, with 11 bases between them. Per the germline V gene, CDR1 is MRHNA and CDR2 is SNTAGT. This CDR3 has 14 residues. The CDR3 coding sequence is TGTGCCAGCGTTGAGGGACTAGCCAAAAACATTCAGTACTTC. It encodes CASVEGLAKNIQYF.

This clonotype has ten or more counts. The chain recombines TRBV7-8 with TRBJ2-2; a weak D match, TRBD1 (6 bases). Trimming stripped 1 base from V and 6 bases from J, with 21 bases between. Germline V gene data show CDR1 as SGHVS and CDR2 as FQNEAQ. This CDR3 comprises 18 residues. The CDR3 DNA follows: TGTGCCAGCAGCTTAGATCCAGGGGTTAATCGGAGATCCGGGGAGCTGTTTTTT. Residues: CASSLDPGVNRRSGELFF.

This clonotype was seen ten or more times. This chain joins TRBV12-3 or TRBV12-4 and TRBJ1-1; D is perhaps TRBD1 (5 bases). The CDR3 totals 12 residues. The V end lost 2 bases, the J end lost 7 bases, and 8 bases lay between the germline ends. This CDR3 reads CASSLRGIEAFF. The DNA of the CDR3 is TGTGCCAGCAGTTTACGGGGGATTGAAGCTTTCTTT.

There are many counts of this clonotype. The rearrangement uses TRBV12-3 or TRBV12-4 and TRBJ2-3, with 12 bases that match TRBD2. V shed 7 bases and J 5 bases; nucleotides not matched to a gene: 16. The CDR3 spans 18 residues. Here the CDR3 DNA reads TGTGCCAGCACCCAACTAGCGGGGGGCCCCCGTGGAGGAGATACGCAGTATTTT. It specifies CASTQLAGGPRGGDTQYF.

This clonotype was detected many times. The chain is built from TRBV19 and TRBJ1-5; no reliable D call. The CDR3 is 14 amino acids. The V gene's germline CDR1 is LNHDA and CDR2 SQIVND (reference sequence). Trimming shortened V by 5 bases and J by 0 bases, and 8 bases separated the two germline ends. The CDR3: CASSAGNSNQPQHF. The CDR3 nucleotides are TGTGCCAGTAGTGCCGGGAATAGCAATCAGCCCCAGCATTTT.

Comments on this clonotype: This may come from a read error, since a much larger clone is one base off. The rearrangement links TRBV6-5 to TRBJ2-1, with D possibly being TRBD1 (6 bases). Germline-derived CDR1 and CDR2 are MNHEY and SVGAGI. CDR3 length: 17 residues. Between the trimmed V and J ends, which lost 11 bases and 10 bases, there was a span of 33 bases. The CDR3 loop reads CAGLPSLAGALYGEQFF. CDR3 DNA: TGTGCCGGCCTGCCCTCCTTAGCAGGGGCGCTCTATGGGGAGCAGTTCTTC.

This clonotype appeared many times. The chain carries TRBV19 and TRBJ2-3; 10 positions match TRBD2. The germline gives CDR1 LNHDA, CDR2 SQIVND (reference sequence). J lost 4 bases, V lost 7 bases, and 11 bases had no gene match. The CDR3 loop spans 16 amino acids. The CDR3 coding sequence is TGTGCCAGTACCGATATCAGCGGGGGGGTATCAGATACGCAGTATTTT. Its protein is CASTDISGGVSDTQYF.

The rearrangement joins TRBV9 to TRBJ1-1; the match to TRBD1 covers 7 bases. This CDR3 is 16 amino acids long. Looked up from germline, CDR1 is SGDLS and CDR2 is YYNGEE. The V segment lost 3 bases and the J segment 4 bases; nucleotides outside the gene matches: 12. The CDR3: CASSAEGQVHGTEAFF. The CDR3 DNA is TGTGCCAGCAGCGCAGAAGGACAGGTCCATGGCACTGAAGCTTTCTTT.

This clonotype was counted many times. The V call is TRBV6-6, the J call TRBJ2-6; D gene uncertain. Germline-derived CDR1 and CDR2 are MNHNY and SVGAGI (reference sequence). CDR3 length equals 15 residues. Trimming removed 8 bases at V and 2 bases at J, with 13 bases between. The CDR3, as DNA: TGTGCCAGCGCCCCCTCCGAGGCTGGGGCCAACGTCCTGACTTTC. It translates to CASAPSEAGANVLTF.

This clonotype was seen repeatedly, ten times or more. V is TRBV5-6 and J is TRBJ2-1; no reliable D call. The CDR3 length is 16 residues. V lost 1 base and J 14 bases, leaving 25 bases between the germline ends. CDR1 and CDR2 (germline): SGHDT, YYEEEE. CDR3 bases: TGTGCCAGCAGCTTGCGTATCGGACGGAAACCTACTCCGGAGTTCTTC. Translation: CASSLRIGRKPTPEFF.

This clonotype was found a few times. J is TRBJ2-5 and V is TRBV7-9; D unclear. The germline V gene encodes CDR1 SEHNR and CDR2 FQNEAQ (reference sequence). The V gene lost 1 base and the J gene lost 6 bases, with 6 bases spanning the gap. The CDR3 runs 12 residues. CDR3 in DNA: TGTGCCAGCAGCTTAGTTGATCAGACCCAGTACTTC. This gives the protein CASSLVDQTQYF.

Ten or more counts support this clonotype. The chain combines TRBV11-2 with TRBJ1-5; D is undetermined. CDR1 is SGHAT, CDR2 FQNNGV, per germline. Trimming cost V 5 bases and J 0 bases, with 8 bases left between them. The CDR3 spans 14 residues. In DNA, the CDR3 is TGTGCCAGCAGCCAAGATTATAGCAATCAGCCCCAGCATTTT. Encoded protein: CASSQDYSNQPQHF. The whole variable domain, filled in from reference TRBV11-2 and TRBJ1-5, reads EAGVAQSPRYKIIEKRQSVAFWCNPISGHATLYWYQQILGQGPKLLIQFQNNGVVDDSQLPKDRFSAERLKGVDSTLKIQPAKLEDSAVYLCASSQDYSNQPQHFGDGTRLSIL.

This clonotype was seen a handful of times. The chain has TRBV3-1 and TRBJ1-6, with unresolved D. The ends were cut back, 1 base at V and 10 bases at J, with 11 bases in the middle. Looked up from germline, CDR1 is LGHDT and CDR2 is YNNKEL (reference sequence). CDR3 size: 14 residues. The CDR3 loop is CASSQAPELSPLHF. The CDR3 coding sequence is TGTGCCAGCAGCCAAGCTCCCGAGCTCTCACCCCTCCACTTT.

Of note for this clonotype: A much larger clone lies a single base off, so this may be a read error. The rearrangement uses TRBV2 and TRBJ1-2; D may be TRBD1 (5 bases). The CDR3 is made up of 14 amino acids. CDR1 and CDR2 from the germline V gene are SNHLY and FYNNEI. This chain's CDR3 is CGSSVQNRNYGYTF. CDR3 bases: TGTGGCAGCAGTGTGCAGAACAGGAACTATGGCTACACCTTC.

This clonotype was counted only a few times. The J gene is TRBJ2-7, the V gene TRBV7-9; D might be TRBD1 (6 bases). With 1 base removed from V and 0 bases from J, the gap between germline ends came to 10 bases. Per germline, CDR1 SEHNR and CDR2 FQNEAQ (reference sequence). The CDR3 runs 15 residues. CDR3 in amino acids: CASSLGGQFSYEQYF. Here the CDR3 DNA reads TGTGCCAGCAGCTTAGGAGGACAGTTCTCCTACGAGCAGTACTTC.